Each of the 15 T cell receptor beta chains below was sequenced from the same sample in a study of CD8+CD57+ T cells in acquired aplastic anemia. Sequencing was done on patients that had shown CD8+CD57+ cell expansion by flow cytometry. Genomic DNA served as template for TCR beta VDJ and CDR3 profiling. TCRdb used MiXCR to reprocess the reads, holding one entry per CDR3 protein. The sample records roughly 280,000 distinct CDR3 sequences, about 50% being singletons. Sample: sorted CD4+, CD8+, or CD8+CD57+ T cells (not recorded which) from PBMCs. The receptors originated from a human donor with aplastic anemia.

This clonotype came up many times. The V gene is TRBV5-6, the J gene TRBJ1-2, with D maybe TRBD1 (6 bases). Germline values: CDR1 SGHDT, CDR2 YYEEEE. The CDR3 has 13 amino acids. V lost 0 bases, J lost 8 bases, and 11 bases lay in between. The CDR3 sequence is CASSLGGGRGYTF. The CDR3 nucleotides read TGTGCCAGCAGCTTGGGTGGGGGCCGGGGCTACACCTTC.

The V gene is TRBV7-9, the J gene TRBJ1-4; 7 nucleotides match TRBD1. CDR3 length: 15 amino acids. V lost 5 bases and J lost 2; bases outside the gene matches: 5. CDR1 and CDR2 from the germline V gene are SEHNR and FQNEAQ (reference sequence). The CDR3, as DNA: TGTGCCAGCAGCCCACAGGGGTACACTAATGAAAAACTGTTTTTT. It specifies CASSPQGYTNEKLFF.

This clonotype was seen only a few times. The V call is TRBV29-1, the J call TRBJ2-1, with D tentatively TRBD1 or TRBD2 (6 bases each). Per germline, CDR1 SQVTM and CDR2 ANQGSEA. The CDR3 sequence is 16 residues long. V was pared by 3 bases and J by 4 bases, with 19 bases between. CDR3 loop: CSVEGGLESPYNEQFF. The CDR3 DNA is TGCAGCGTTGAGGGGGGCCTAGAGAGCCCTTACAATGAGCAGTTCTTC.

In its sample, this clonotype was seen many times. CDR3 sequence (DNA): TGCAGCGCCTGGGAGGGGGCCGGCGAGCAGTACTTC. Translating gives CSAWEGAGEQYF. J is TRBJ2-7 and V is TRBV29-1; TRBD1 or TRBD2 may be the D gene (7 bases each). Trimming cost V 7 bases and J 6 bases, with 16 bases left between them. This CDR3 has 12 amino acids. Germline assignment: CDR1 SQVTM and CDR2 ANQGSEA.

This clonotype occurred many times. The chain carries TRBV2 and TRBJ2-2; TRBD2 agrees at 12 bases. Germline V gene lookup returns CDR1 SNHLY and CDR2 FYNNEI. The CDR3 covers 16 residues. V was pared by 8 bases and J by 0 bases, with 4 bases of the junction left unmatched. This chain's CDR3 is CASARLAGANTGELFF. CDR3 sequence (DNA): TGTGCCAGCGCCCGACTAGCGGGGGCGAACACCGGGGAGCTGTTTTTT.

J is TRBJ1-2 and V is TRBV20-1, with a possible D match to TRBD1 (6 bases). The CDR3 consists of 15 residues. Germline loops: CDR1 DFQATT, CDR2 SNEGSKA (reference sequence). V dropped 0 bases and J dropped 4 bases, with 15 bases sitting between them. CDR3: CSARDHRGQVYGYTF. In nucleotides, the CDR3 is TGCAGTGCTAGAGATCATCGGGGGCAAGTCTATGGCTACACCTTC.

This clonotype was seen repeatedly, ten times or more. The gene calls are TRBV20-1 and TRBJ2-7, with 9 bases fitting TRBD1. The CDR3 has 14 residues. Germline CDR1 reads DFQATT; CDR2 reads SNEGSKA (reference sequence). After removal of 0 bases from V and 3 bases from J, the junction contained 3 bases not matched to a gene. CDR3 protein: CSARDPTGGYEQYF. In DNA form, the CDR3 reads TGCAGTGCTAGAGATCCGACAGGGGGCTACGAGCAGTACTTC.

In this sample, this clonotype turned up a few times. The rearrangement joins TRBV20-1 to TRBJ2-7; D possibly corresponds to TRBD2 (5 bases). This CDR3 comprises 14 residues. The V end was cut by 1 base, the J end by 2 bases, with 12 bases between. Germline CDR1 is DFQATT and CDR2 is SNEGSKA (reference sequence). The CDR3 sequence: CSARAPSLAYEQYF. The CDR3 DNA sequence: TGCAGTGCTAGAGCCCCCTCACTAGCCTACGAGCAGTACTTC.

A remark on this clonotype: One junction end does not reproduce the germline sequence, and a read error may be involved. V usage is TRBV7-7 and J usage is TRBJ1-3; D is undetermined. The germline gives CDR1 SSHAT, CDR2 FNYEAQ (reference sequence). This CDR3 is built from 16 residues. CDR3 bases: TGTGCTAGCAAGGGTCCCGATGATCTCATTGGAAACACCATATATTTT. As protein: CASKGPDDLIGNTIYF.

This chain links TRBV7-6 with TRBJ2-7, with 9 bases matching TRBD1. Germline V lookup: CDR1 SGHVS, CDR2 FNYEAQ. Losses at the gene ends were 4 bases for V and 1 base for J; bases not matched to a gene: 5. The CDR3 spans 15 residues. The CDR3, as DNA: TGTGCCAGCAGCTCGCCGGGACAGGGTTCCTACGAGCAGTACTTC. Encoded protein: CASSSPGQGSYEQYF.

The chain uses TRBV29-1 and TRBJ2-5; D may be TRBD2 (5 bases). The CDR3 has 13 residues. Germline V gene lookup returns CDR1 SQVTM and CDR2 ANQGSEA. V was cut by 1 base and J by 5 bases, with 11 bases left in between. The CDR3 region is CSVEGRYGETQYF. CDR3 DNA: TGCAGCGTTGAAGGGAGGTACGGGGAGACCCAGTACTTC.

This clonotype was observed at least ten times. V gene TRBV5-1 combines with J gene TRBJ2-2; D call uncertain. Germline lookup yields CDR1 SGHRS and CDR2 YFSETQ. V lost 1 base and J 1 base, leaving 8 bases between the germline ends. The CDR3 has 15 amino acids. The CDR3 reads CASSLTPGNTGELFF. The CDR3 DNA follows: TGCGCCAGCAGCTTGACTCCAGGGAACACCGGGGAGCTGTTTTTT.

This rearrangement joins TRBV5-5 to TRBJ1-1; D might be TRBD1 (6 bases). Germline V gene data show CDR1 as SGHKS and CDR2 as YYEKEE (reference sequence). There are 13 residues in the CDR3. V was pared by 2 bases and J by 7 bases, with 12 bases between. CDR3 DNA: TGTGCCAGCAGCTTAACAGGGTCCGGTGAAGCTTTCTTT. Protein: CASSLTGSGEAFF.

The CDR3 nucleotides are TGTGCCAGCGGAGAAGGGACTTCGTACAATGAGCAGTTCTTC. As protein: CASGEGTSYNEQFF. V gene TRBV7-3 combines with J gene TRBJ2-1, with a possible D match to TRBD2 (6 bases). CDR1 SGHTA and CDR2 FQGTGA come from the germline V gene. The CDR3 is made up of 14 amino acids. With 8 bases removed from V and 4 bases from J, the gap between germline ends came to 15 bases. The full variable domain, completed using reference TRBV7-3 and TRBJ2-1, is GAGVSQTPSNKVTEKGKYVELRCDPISGHTALYWYRQSLGQGPEFLIYFQGTGAADDSGLPNDRFFAVRPEGSVSTLKIQRTERGDSAVYLCASGEGTSYNEQFFGPGTRLTVL.

This chain connects TRBV29-1 to TRBJ1-6; D gene ambiguous. This CDR3 spans 13 amino acids. Germline-derived CDR1 and CDR2 are SQVTM and ANQGSEA. With 6 bases removed from V and 6 bases from J, the gap between germline ends came to 12 bases. CDR3 coding DNA: TGCAGCGTGATGGACGGATCTAATTCACCCCTCCACTTT. It translates to CSVMDGSNSPLHF.